A single sample gave rise to the 5 T cell receptor beta chains below, sequenced in a study of shared clonotypes between healthy human individuals. Using immunoSEQ multiplex PCR, the repertoire was profiled, and TCRdb retains in-frame clones only, with some absent. The sample includes approximately 2.1 million clones, 85% to 95% of them seen just once. The specimen was naive CD4+ T cells from PBMCs. Subset described: CD45RA+ positively selected. These receptors came from a man aged 18 to 29 in good health. Some clones in this sample may be carry-over from other donors' samples.

This clone was detected only once. V usage is TRBV5-6 and J usage is TRBJ2-5; the D gene is possibly TRBD2 (6 bases). Trimming shortened V by 1 base and J by 7 bases, and 11 bases separated the two germline ends. This CDR3 is built from 13 residues. Germline V gene sequence: CDR1 SGHDT, CDR2 YYEEEE. The CDR3 DNA sequence: TGTGCCAGCAGCTTGTTGTTGGGAGGGACCCAGTACTTC. The encoded protein is CASSLLLGGTQYF.

The chain has TRBV27 and TRBJ2-3; no firm D call. The CDR3 is made up of 15 amino acids. Per germline, CDR1 MNHEY and CDR2 SMNVEV (reference sequence). The V gene lost 8 bases and the J gene lost 5 bases, with 20 bases spanning the gap. CDR3 region: CASSIRGKAGDTQYF. The CDR3 DNA reads TGTGCCAGCTCTATCCGCGGAAAGGCTGGAGATACGCAGTATTTT.

This chain joins TRBV29-1 and TRBJ2-3, with 7 bases matching TRBD2. CDR1 SQVTM and CDR2 ANQGSEA come from the germline V gene. The ends lost 2 bases at V and 4 bases at J; junction bases unmatched: 6. The CDR3 is 14 amino acids. CDR3 sequence (DNA): TGCAGCGTTGAACGGGGGGTAGGGGCAGATACGCAGTATTTT. As protein: CSVERGVGADTQYF.

This sequence joins TRBV6-4 and TRBJ2-3, with D hard to call. Germline V gene sequence: CDR1 MRHNA, CDR2 SNTAGT. Trimming cost V 6 bases and J 1 base, with 8 bases left between them. There are 13 residues in the CDR3. The CDR3 nucleotides read TGTGCCAGCAGCGTAACCCGCACAGATACGCAGTATTTT. Translation: CASSVTRTDTQYF.

The V and J genes are TRBV4-1 and TRBJ2-1; D might be TRBD2 (6 bases). Germline-derived CDR1 and CDR2 are MGHRA and YSYEKL. The CDR3 is 13 amino acids. Trimming pared 4 bases from V and 16 bases from J, leaving 20 bases between. CDR3 residues: CASSPTFVGSRFF. CDR3 coding DNA: TGCGCCAGCAGCCCGACCTTCGTCGGGAGTCGATTCTTC.